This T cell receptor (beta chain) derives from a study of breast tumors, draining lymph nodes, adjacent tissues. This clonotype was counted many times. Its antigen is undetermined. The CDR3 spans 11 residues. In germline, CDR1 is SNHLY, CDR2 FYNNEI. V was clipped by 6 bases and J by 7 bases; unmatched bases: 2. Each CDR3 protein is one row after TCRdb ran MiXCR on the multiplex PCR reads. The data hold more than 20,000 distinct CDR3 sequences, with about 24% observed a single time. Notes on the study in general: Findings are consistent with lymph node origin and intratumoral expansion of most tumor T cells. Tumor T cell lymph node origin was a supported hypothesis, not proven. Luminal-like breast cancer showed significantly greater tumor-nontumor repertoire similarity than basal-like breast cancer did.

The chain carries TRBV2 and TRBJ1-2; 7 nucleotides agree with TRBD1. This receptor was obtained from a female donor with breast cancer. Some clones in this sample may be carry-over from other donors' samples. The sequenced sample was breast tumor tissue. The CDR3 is CASRRTGGYTF. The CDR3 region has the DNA TGTGCCAGCAGACGGACAGGTGGCTACACCTTC.